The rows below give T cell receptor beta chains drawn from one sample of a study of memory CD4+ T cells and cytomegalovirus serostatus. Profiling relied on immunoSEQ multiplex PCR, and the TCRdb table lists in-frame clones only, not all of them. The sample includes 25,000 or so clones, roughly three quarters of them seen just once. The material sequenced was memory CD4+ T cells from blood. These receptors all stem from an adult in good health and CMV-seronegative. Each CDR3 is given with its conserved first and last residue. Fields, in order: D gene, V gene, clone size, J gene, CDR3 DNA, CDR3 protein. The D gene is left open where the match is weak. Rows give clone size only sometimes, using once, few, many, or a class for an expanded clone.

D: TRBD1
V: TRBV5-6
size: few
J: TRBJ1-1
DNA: TGTGCCAGCAGCTGGGGGGACAGGATAACCACTGAAGCTTTCTTT
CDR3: CASSWGDRITTEAFF

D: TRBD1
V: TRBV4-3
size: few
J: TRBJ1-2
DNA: TGCGCCAGCAGCCATCCGGGACAGTCGTTTGGCGGCTACACCTTC
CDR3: CASSHPGQSFGGYTF

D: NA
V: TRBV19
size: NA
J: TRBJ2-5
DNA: TGTGCCAGTAGTATAGGGAGGAGAAGTGGCCAAGAGACCCAGTACTTC
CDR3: CASSIGRRSGQETQYF

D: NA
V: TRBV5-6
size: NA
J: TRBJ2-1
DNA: TGTGCCAGCAGCTTGAGCACACCGATTCCTTACAATGAGCAGTTCTTC
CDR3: CASSLSTPIPYNEQFF

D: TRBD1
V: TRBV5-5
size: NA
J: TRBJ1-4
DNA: TGTGCCAGCAGCTTATCAGGGGGCATGACTAATGAAAAACTGTTTTTT
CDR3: CASSLSGGMTNEKLFF

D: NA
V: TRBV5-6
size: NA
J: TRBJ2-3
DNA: TGTGCCAGCAGCTTGTCCCAACTGGGGGATACGCAGTATTTT
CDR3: CASSLSQLGDTQYF

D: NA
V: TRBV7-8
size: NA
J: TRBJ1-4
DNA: TGTGCCAGCAGCTACAGAAACTCCAATGAAAAACTGTTTTTT
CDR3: CASSYRNSNEKLFF

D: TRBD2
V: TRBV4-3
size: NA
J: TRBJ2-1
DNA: TGCGCCAGCAGCCGGATCGCGGGGGGGGGCTACAATGAGCAGTTCTTC
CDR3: CASSRIAGGGYNEQFF

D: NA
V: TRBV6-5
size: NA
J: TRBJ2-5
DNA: TGTGCCAGCAGTTACGCCCAGGGGCTGAAGTCCCAGTACTTC
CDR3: CASSYAQGLKSQYF

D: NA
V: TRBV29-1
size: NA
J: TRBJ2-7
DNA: TGCAGCGTTGAAGATAGGCCCGGGACAAATTTTTACGAGCAGTACTTC
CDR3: CSVEDRPGTNFYEQYF

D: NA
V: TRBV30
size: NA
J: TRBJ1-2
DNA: TGTGCCTGGAGTGGCAATCGAGGGAGCCTTCACTATGGCTACACCTTC
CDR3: CAWSGNRGSLHYGYTF

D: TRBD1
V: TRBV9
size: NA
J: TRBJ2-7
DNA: TGTGCCAGCAGCTTCCGGGACAGGGGTTTATACGAGCAGTACTTC
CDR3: CASSFRDRGLYEQYF

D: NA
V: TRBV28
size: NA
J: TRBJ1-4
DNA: TGTGCCAGCAGTCCCGCCGGGGCAGGGTGGGGGGGGGCAACTAATGAAAAACTGTTTTTT
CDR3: CASSPAGAGWGGATNEKLFF

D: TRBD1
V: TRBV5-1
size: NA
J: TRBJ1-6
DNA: TGCGCCAGCAGCCCCGGACAGGGCCCTAATTCACCCCTCCACTTT
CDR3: CASSPGQGPNSPLHF

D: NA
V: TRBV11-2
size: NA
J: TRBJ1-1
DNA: TGTGCCAGCAGCCTGCAGGGTTCAGGGTCTGAAGCTTTCTTT
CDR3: CASSLQGSGSEAFF

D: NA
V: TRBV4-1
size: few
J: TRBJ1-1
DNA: TGCGCCAGCAGCCAAGTTTACAGACCGATGAACACTGAAGCTTTCTTT
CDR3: CASSQVYRPMNTEAFF

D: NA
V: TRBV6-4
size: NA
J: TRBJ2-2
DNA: TGTGCCAGCAGTCGGGGCTCATCCGGGGAGCTGTTTTTT
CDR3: CASSRGSSGELFF

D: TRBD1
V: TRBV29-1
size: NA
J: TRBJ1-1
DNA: TGCAGCGTTGAAGCCGCAGGGGGAGCTTTCTTT
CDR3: CSVEAAGGAFF

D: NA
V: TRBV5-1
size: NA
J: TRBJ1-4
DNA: TGCGCCAGCAGCTTGGAACCAGGACATAATGAAAAACTGTTTTTT
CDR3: CASSLEPGHNEKLFF

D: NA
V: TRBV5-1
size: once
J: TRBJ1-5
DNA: TGCGCCAGCAGCTTGGGAGGCACAGATAATCAGCCCCAGCATTTT
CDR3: CASSLGGTDNQPQHF

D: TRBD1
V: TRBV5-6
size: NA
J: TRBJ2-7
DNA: TGTGCCAGCACCCTGTTTCCGGGACAGGGGATCGAGCAGTACTTC
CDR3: CASTLFPGQGIEQYF

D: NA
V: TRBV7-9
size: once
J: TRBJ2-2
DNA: TGTGCCAGCAGCTTAAGTCCACCTACCGGGGAGCTGTTTTTT
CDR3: CASSLSPPTGELFF

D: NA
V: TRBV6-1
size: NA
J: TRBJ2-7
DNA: TGTGCCAGCAGCCCGGGACCCTTCTACGAGCAGTACTTC
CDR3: CASSPGPFYEQYF

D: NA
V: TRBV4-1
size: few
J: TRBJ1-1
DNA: TGCGCCAGCAGCAACCCGAGCTCAAACACTGAAGCTTTCTTT
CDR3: CASSNPSSNTEAFF

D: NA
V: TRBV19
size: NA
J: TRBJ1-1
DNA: TGTGCCAGTAGTATGGGGGGGGTCTCTGAAGCTTTCTTT
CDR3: CASSMGGVSEAFF

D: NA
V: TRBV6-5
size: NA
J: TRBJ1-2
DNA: TGTGCCAGCAGTTACTCTACGACTACAGGGCGCGGCTACACCTTC
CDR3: CASSYSTTTGRGYTF

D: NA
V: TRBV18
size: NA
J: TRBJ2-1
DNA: TGTGCCAGCTCACCTGGGAGCGCTTACAATGAGCAGTTCTTC
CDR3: CASSPGSAYNEQFF

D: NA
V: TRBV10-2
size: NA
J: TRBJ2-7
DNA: TGCGCCAGCAGTGAGGGGCGGTACGAGCAGTACTTC
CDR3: CASSEGRYEQYF

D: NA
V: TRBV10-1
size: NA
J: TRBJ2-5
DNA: TGCGCCAGCAGGGGGATGAGACCTAAAGCCCAGTACTTC
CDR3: CASRGMRPKAQYF

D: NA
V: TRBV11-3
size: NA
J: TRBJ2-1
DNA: TGTGCCAGCAGCTTAGAACTGGGTGGCTACAATGAGCAGTTCTTC
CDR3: CASSLELGGYNEQFF

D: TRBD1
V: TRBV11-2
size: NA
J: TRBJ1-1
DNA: TGTGCCAGCAGCTTAGTTTTTCAGATGATAGGACAGGGAAGGACTGAAGCTTTCTTT
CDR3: CASSLVFQMIGQGRTEAFF

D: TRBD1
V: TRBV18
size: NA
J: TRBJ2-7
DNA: TGTGCCAGCTCACCACCTTTTGGGACAGGGGGAACCTACGAGCAGTACTTC
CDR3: CASSPPFGTGGTYEQYF

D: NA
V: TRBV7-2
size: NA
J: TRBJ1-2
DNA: TGTGCCAGCAGCTTAGCGCGGAGCATGGATAATGGCTACACCTTC
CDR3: CASSLARSMDNGYTF

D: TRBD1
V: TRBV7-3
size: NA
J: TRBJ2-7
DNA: TGTGCCAGCAGCTCCGGGACAGACTACGAGCAGTACTTC
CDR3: CASSSGTDYEQYF

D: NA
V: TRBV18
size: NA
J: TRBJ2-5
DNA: TGTGCCAGCTCACCTTGGCTGACCGGGGGAGTCCTACAAGAGACCCAGTACTTC
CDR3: CASSPWLTGGVLQETQYF

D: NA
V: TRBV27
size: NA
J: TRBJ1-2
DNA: TGTGCCAGCAGTTTTGCCCTAGGTCGCGGCTACACCTTC
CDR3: CASSFALGRGYTF